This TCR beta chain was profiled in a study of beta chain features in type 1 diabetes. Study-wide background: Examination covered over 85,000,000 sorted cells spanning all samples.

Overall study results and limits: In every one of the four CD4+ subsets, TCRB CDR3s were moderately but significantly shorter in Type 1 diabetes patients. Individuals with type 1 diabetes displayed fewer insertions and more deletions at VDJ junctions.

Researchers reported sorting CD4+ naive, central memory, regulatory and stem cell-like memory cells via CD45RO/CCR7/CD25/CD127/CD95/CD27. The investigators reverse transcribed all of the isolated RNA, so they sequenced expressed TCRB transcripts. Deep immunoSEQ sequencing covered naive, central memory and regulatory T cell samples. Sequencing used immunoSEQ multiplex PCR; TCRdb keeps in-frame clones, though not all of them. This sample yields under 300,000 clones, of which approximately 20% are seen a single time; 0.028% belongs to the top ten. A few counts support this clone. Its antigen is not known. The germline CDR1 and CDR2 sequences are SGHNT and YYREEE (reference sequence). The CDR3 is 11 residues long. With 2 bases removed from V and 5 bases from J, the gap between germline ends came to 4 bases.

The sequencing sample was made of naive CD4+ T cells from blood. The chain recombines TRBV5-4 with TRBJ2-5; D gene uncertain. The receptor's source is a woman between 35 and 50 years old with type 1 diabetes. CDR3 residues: CASSFSETQYF. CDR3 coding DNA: TGTGCCAGCAGCTTTAGCGAGACCCAGTACTTC.